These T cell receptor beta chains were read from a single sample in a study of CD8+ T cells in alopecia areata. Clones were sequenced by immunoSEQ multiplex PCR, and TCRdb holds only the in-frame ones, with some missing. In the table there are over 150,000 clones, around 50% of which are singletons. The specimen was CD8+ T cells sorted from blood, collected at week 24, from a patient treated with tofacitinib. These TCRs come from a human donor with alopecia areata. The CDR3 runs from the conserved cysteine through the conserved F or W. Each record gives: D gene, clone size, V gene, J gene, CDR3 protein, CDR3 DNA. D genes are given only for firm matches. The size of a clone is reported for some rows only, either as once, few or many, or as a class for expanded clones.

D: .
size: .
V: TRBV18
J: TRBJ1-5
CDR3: CASSPPEGLNQPQHF
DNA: TGTGCCAGCTCACCACCGGAGGGGCTAAATCAGCCCCAGCATTTT

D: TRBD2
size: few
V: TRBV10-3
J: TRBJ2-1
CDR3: CAISESLANEQFF
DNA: TGTGCCATCAGTGAGTCACTAGCGAATGAGCAGTTCTTC

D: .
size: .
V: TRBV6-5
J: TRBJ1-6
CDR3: CASSYSGRSPLHF
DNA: TGTGCCAGCAGTTACTCGGGGCGTTCACCCCTCCACTTT

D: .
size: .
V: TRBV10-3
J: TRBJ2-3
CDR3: CAISEVGDTQYF
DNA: TGTGCCATCAGTGAGGTTGGAGATACGCAGTATTTT

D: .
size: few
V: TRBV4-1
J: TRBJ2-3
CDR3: CASSQDASSQFTDTQYF
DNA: TGCGCCAGCAGCCAAGACGCCTCTTCCCAGTTCACAGATACGCAGTATTTT

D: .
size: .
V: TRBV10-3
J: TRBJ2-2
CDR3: CALRRPTGELFF
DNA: TGTGCCCTACGGAGGCCCACCGGGGAGCTGTTTTTT

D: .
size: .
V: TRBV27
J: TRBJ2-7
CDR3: CASSKGGFSYEQYF
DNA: TGTGCCAGCTCGAAGGGGGGTTTCTCCTACGAGCAGTACTTC

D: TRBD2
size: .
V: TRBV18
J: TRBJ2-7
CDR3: CASSPAGPGGEQYF
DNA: TGTGCCAGCTCACCAGCAGGCCCGGGGGGCGAGCAGTACTTC

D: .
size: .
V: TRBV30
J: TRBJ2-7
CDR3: CAWETGGTYEQYF
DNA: TGTGCCTGGGAGACCGGGGGCACCTACGAGCAGTACTTC

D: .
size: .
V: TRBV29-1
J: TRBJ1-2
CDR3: CSVDGTPNYGYTF
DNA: TGCAGCGTTGACGGGACCCCTAACTATGGCTACACCTTC

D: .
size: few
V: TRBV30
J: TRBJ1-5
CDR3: CAWSERGYSNQPQHF
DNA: TGTGCCTGGAGTGAGAGGGGGTATAGCAATCAGCCCCAGCATTTT

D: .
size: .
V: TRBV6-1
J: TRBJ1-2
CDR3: CASQGWSDGYGYTF
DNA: TGTGCCAGCCAAGGATGGAGCGATGGCTATGGCTACACCTTC

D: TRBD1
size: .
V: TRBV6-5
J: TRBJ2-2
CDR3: CASSYGQGDTGELFF
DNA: TGTGCCAGCAGTTACGGACAGGGAGACACCGGGGAGCTGTTTTTT

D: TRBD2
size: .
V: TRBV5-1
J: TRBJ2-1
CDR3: CASRPLAGQPLDEQFF
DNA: TGCGCCAGCAGACCTTTAGCGGGCCAACCTCTGGATGAGCAGTTCTTC

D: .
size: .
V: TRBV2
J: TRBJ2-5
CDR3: CAREDSLETQYF
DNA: TGTGCCAGAGAGGACAGCTTAGAGACCCAGTACTTC

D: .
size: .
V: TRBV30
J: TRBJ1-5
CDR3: CAWSPPDSPNQPQHF
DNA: TGTGCCTGGAGTCCCCCTGACAGCCCCAATCAGCCCCAGCATTTT

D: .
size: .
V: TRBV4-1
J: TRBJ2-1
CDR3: CASSQGAEQFF
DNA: TGCGCCAGCAGCCAAGGAGCTGAGCAGTTCTTC

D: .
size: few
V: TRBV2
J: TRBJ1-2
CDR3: CASSAGDDSRYGYTF
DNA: TGTGCCAGCAGTGCTGGGGACGACTCACGCTATGGCTACACCTTC

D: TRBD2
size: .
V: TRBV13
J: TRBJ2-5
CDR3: CASSSPTGGSRETQYF
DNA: TGTGCCAGCAGCTCCCCTACGGGGGGGTCCCGCGAGACCCAGTACTTC

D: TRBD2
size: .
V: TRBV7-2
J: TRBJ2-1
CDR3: CASSFPGLVFNEQFF
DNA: TGTGCCAGCAGCTTCCCGGGACTAGTTTTCAATGAGCAGTTCTTC

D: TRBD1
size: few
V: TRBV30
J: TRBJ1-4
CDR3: CAWSNGGQEKLFF
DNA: TGTGCCTGGAGCAACGGGGGACAGGAAAAACTGTTTTTT

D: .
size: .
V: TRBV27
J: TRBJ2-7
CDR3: CASSLTAGSIGYEQYF
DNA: TGTGCCAGCAGTTTGACGGCAGGGAGTATTGGGTACGAGCAGTACTTC